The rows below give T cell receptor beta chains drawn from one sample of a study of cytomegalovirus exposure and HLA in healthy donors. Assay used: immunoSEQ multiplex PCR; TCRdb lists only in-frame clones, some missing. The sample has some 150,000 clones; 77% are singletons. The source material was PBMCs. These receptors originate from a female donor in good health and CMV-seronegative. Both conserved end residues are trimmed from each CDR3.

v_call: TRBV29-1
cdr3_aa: SLVGRGPYRIYYEQY

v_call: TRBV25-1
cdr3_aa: ASSESQGKGYEQY

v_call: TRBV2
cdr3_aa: ASSREIPLRGYGYT

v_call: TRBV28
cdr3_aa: ASSSGGLTSGSNEQF

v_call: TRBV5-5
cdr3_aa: ASSLVLGNTEAF

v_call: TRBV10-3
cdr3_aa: AISPSDRKYPGYT

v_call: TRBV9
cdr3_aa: ASSAGDRPHEQY

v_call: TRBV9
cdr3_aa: ASSVRRGNQPQH

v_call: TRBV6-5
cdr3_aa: ASSSTASSYNEQF

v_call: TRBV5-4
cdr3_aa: ASSPTPRGQGIYGYT

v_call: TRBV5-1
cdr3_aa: ASSPYPGQGGNTIY

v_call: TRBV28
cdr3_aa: ASIPPDRHNEQF

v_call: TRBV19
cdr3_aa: ASSIGAPDRRNEKLF

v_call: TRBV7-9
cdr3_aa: ASSLVGLASGNTIY

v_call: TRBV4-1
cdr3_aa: ASSEGVAGPNSGNTIY

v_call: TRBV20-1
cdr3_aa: SARRTSEQY

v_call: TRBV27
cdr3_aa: ASSLYPPISGSHNEQF

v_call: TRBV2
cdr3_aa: ASSPSQGAEGYT

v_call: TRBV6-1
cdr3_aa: ASRRGQSNYGYT

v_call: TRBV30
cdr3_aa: AWSLQGGTEAF

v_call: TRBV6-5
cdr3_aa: ASPQAASTDTQY

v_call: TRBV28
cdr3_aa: ASSPGGGPNEKLF

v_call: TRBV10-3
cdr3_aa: AISGSGGLNEQF

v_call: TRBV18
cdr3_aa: ASSPSGQGAPGYT

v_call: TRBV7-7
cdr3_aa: ASSPLATQDTQY

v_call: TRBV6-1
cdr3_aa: ASSETSGGAGPYEQY

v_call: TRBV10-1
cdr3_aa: ASVDRPTTFYEQY

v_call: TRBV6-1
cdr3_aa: ASSGRGATNEKLF

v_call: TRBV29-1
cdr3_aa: SVEFRTGDYGYT

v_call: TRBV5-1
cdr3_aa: ASSSDWNTGELF

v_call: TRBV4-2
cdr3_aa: ASSQGGAEAF

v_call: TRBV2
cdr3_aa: ASSEDWGGQETQY

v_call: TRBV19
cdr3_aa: ASKADRGDGGYT

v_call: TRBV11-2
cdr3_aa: ASSLGGLMGKLF

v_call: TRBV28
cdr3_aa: ASSLLAGVLYEQY

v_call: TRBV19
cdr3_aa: ASSTRQGANGNTIY

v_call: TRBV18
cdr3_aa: ASSGLAGDYEQY

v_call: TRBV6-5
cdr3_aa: ASSPGLNTEAF

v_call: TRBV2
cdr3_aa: ASNSGDETQY

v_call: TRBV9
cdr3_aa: ASSVAEGRYEQY

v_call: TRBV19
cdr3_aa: ASSFGTGATTGLY

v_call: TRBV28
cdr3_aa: ASSLWGQAGNTIY

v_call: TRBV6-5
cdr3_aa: ASLSRNTEAF

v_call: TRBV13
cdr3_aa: ASSLYGTGHQPQH

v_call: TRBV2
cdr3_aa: ASSPPRSGLAGGSPDTQY

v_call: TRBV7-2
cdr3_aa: ASSLGRQGNYGYT

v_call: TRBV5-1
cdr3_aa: ASSLDRGEQY

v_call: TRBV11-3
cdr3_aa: ASSFNGNTIY

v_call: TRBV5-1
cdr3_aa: ASSLRGQGQETQY

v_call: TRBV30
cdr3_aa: AWSPGTSEKLF

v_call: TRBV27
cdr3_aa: ASRPGTGGRDEQF

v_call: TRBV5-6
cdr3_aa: ASSFQGRTQY

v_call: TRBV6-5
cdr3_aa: ASSGGESTGKN